This entry features one T cell receptor (beta chain) sequence. The CDR3 totals 14 residues. Germline V gene sequence: CDR1 MNHEY, CDR2 SMNVEV (reference sequence). Trimming took 5 bases from V and 8 from J, leaving 15 bases between them. This entry comes from a study of shared clonotypes between healthy human individuals. The authors ran the assay at deep level. Assay: immunoSEQ multiplex PCR; the TCRdb copy retains only in-frame clones and omits some. The sample holds about 2.5 million clones; about 90% are singletons and the top ten take approximately 0.41%. The source of this sequence is a man in his late teens or twenties in good health. Some clones in this sample may be carry-over from other donors' samples. The specimen was naive CD4+ T cells from PBMCs. Subset indicated: CD45RA+ positively selected. The chain employs TRBV27 and TRBJ1-4, with D tentatively TRBD1 (5 bases). The CDR3 protein is CASSRDFSREKLFF. The CDR3 DNA follows: TGTGCCAGCAGTCGGGACTTTAGTCGGGAAAAACTGTTTTTT. Full variable domain (remainder filled in from reference TRBV27 and TRBJ1-4): EAQVTQNPRYLITVTGKKLTVTCSQNMNHEYMSWYRQDPGLGLRQIYYSMNVEVTDKGDVPEGYKVSRKEKRNFPLILESPSPNQTSLYFCASSRDFSREKLFFGSGTQLSVL.